A single TCR beta chain is shown here with its context. The specificity of this receptor is unknown. No base quality information exists; no much larger clone differs at one position. The data were taken from a study of early T cells in non-severe SARS-CoV-2 infection (dated by TCRdb to the early 2020s). Study-wide context: Because TCR sequencing was done on bulk RNA from unsorted whole blood, the alpha and beta chains could not be paired. Study-level results and caveats: VDJdb matching was skewed toward anti-spike CD8 responses, so virus-specific expansions were likely underestimated and private and CD4 specificities were missed.

Library construction relied on 5' RACE. Sequencing used a NextSeq 500. In the TCR library protocol, unique molecular identifiers were attached to individual cDNA molecules to correct for PCR bias and sequencing error. TCR alpha and beta chains were both sequenced, and the abundances of alpha and beta sequences in each sample were closely correlated with each other. On the study's bioinformatics: Decombinator V4 was used to perform V gene, J gene and CDR3 annotation of TCR sequences. Expanded TCRs were defined as changing significantly between any two time points under a Poisson model with p below 0.0001. TCR abundances were normalised to the total number of TCRs sequenced per sample and expressed as counts per million. TRAV1-2 paired with TRAJ12, TRAJ20 or TRAJ33 defined MAIT TCRs, while TRAV10 paired with TRAJ18 defined iNKT TCRs. VDJdb, accessed on 1 November 2021, was searched for TCRs annotated for CMV, EBV and SARS-CoV-2, and TCRs annotated for more than one antigen were excluded. TCRdb passed the public sequencing reads through fastp at Q25 and MiXCR, retaining productive beta sequences. Rows merge per CDR3 protein into single entries with the most common DNA and genes. For this entry, the V and J calls and clone size follow TCRdb and not the study's own pipeline. Here the sample has 79,000 or so distinct CDR3 sequences; around 13% occur a single time. The ten largest clones capture around 1.1% of the sample.

Set within a cohort of healthcare workers in London, UK, this nested case-control study involved weekly PCR testing of nasopharyngeal swabs along with blood sampling. Healthcare workers were enrolled in the week of the UK lockdown, from 23 to 31 March 2020, and were followed every week for up to roughly 15 weeks. Sequences SGHVS (CDR1) and FQNEAQ (CDR2) are obtained from the germline V gene. The CDR3 starts with the cysteine, ends with the phenylalanine, and has 16 residues. Just the 48-base CDR3 DNA is kept, in frame starting at base 1. Trimming removed 6 bases from V and 5 bases from J; the gene matches leave 8 bases unexplained.

The chain uses TRBV7-8 and TRBJ2-2; 11 middle bases align to TRBD1. The sequencing sample was made of whole blood. The sequence derives from an adult who was a healthcare worker with PCR-confirmed SARS-CoV-2 infection or an uninfected control (not recorded which). The CDR3 reads as follows: CASSSTGTGGTGELFF. The nucleotides read TGTGCCAGCAGTTCAACAGGGACAGGGGGAACCGGGGAGCTGTTTTTT. This CDR3, with the reference TRBV7-8 and TRBJ2-2 proteins standing in past its ends, gives the full variable domain GAGVSQSPRYKVAKRGQDVALRCDPISGHVSLFWYQQALGQGPEFLTYFQNEAQLDKSGLPSDRFFAERPEGSVSTLKIQRTQQEDSAVYLCASSSTGTGGTGELFFGEGSRLTVL.